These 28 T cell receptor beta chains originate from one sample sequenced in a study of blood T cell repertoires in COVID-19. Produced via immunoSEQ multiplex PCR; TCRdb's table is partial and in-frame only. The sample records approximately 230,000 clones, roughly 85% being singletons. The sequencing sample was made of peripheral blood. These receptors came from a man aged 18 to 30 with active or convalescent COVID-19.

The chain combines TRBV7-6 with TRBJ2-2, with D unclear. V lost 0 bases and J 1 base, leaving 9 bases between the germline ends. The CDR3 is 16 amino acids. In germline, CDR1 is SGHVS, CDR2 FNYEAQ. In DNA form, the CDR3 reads TGTGCCAGCAGCTTAGCGCCGACACTGAACACCGGGGAGCTGTTTTTT. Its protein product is CASSLAPTLNTGELFF.

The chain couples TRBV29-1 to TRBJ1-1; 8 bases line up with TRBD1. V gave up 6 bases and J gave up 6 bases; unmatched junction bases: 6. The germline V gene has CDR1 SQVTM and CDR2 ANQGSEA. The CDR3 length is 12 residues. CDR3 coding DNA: TGCAGCGTGGGGCCGACAGGGGCTGAAGCTTTCTTT. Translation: CSVGPTGAEAFF.

The CDR3 spells CASSLERAYEQYF. CDR3 nucleotides: TGTGCCAGCAGCTTAGAAAGAGCTTACGAGCAGTACTTC. V and J are TRBV7-2 and TRBJ2-7; no reliable D call. CDR1 and CDR2 (germline): SGHTA, FQGNSA. Trimming shortened V by 1 base and J by 4 bases, and 8 bases separated the two germline ends. This CDR3 has 13 residues.

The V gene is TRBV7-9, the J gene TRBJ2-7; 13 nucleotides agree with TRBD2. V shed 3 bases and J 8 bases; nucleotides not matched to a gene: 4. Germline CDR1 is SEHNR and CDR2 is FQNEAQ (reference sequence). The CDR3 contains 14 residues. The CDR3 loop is CASSFATSGRKQYF. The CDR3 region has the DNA TGTGCCAGCAGCTTTGCGACTAGCGGGAGGAAGCAGTACTTC.

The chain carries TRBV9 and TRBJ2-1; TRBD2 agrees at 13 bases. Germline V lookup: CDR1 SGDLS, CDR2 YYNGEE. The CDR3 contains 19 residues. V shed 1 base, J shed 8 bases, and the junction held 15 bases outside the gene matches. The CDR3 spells CASSVTLLTTSGGDDEQFF. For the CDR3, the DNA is TGTGCCAGCAGCGTAACCCTTCTTACCACTAGCGGGGGGGACGATGAGCAGTTCTTC.

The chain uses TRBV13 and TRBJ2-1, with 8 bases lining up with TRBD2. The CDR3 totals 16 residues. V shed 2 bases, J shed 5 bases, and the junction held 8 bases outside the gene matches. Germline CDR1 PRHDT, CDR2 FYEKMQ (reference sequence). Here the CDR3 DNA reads TGTGCCAGCAGCTTAAGGACTAGCCCCCTTCACAATGAGCAGTTCTTC. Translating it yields CASSLRTSPLHNEQFF. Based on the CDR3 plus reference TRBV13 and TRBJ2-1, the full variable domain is AAGVIQSPRHLIKEKRETATLKCYPIPRHDTVYWYQQGPGQDPQFLISFYEKMQSDKGSIPDRFSAQQFSDYHSELNMSSLELGDSALYFCASSLRTSPLHNEQFFGPGTRLTVL.

Written as DNA, the CDR3 is TGTGCCAGCAGTTTAGCCAAATCTAGCGGACAGTTCTTC. Amino acids: CASSLAKSSGQFF. The V call is TRBV27, the J call TRBJ2-1; the match to TRBD2 covers 7 bases. V lost 2 bases, J lost 13 bases, and 8 bases stayed unmatched. The CDR3 is 13 amino acids. The germline V gene has CDR1 MNHEY and CDR2 SMNVEV (reference sequence).

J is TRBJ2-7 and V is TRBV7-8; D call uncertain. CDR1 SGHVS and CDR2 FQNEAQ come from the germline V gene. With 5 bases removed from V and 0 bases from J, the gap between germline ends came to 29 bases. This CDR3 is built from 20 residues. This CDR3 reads CASSPVGLIAQHSTSYEQYF. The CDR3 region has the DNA TGTGCCAGCAGCCCCGTCGGTCTCATCGCTCAGCACAGCACCTCCTACGAGCAGTACTTC.

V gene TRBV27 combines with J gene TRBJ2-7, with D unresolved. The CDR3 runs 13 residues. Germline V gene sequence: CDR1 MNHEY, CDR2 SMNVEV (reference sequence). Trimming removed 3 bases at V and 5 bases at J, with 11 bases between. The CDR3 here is CASSFTPRNEQYF. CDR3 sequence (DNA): TGTGCCAGCAGTTTCACGCCTAGAAACGAGCAGTACTTC.

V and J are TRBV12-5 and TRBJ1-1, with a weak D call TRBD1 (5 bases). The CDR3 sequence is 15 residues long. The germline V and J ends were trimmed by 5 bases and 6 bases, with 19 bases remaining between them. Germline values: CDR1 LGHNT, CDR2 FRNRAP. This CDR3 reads CASGPTSAGIPEAFF. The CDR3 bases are TGTGCTAGTGGTCCAACTTCCGCAGGGATCCCTGAAGCTTTCTTT.

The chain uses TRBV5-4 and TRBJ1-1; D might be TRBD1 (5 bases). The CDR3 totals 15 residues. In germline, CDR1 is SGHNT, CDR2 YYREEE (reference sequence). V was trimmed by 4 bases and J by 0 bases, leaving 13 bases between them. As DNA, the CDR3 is TGTGCCAGCAGCCTAGGAGGGGAGATGAACACTGAAGCTTTCTTT. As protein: CASSLGGEMNTEAFF.

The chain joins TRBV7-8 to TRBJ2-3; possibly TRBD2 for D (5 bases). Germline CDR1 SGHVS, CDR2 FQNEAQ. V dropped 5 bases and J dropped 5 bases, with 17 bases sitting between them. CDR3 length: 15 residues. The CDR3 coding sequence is TGTGCCAGCAGCCCCTCTAGCAACCGGGGAGATACGCAGTATTTT. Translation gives CASSPSSNRGDTQYF.

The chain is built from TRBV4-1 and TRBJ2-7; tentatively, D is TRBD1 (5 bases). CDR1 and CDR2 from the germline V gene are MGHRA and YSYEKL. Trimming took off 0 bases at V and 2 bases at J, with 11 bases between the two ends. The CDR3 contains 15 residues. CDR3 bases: TGCGCCAGCAGCCAAGATTGGGGCGGAACCTACGAGCAGTACTTC. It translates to CASSQDWGGTYEQYF.

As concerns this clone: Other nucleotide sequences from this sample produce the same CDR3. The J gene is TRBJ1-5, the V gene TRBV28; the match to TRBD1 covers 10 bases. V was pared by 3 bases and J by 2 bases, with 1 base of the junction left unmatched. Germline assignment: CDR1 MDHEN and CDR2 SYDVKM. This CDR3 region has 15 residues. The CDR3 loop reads CASSFGTGGNQPQHF. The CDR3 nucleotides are TGTGCCAGCAGTTTCGGGACAGGGGGCAATCAGCCCCAGCATTTT.

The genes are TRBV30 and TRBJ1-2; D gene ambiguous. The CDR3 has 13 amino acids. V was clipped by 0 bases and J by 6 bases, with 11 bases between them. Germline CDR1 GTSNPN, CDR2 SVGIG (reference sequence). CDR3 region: CAWSVRAENGYTF. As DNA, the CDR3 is TGTGCCTGGAGTGTACGCGCCGAGAATGGCTACACCTTC. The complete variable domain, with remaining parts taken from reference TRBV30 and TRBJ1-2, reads SQTIHQWPATLVQPVGSPLSLECTVEGTSNPNLYWYRQAAGRGLQLLFYSVGIGQISSEVPQNLSASRPQDRQFILSSKKLLLSDSGFYLCAWSVRAENGYTFGSGTRLTVV.

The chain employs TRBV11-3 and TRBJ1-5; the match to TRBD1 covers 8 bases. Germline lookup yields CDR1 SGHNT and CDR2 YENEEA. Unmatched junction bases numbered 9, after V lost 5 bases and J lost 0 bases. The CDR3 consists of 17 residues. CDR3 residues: CASSPETGALSNQPQHF. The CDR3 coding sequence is TGTGCCAGCAGCCCGGAGACAGGGGCTCTTAGCAATCAGCCCCAGCATTTT.

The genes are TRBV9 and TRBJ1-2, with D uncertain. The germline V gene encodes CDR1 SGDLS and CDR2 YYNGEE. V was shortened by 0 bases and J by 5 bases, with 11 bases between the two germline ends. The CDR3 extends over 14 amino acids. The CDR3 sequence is CASSVGPGMYGYTF. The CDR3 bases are TGTGCCAGCAGCGTAGGCCCAGGAATGTATGGCTACACCTTC.

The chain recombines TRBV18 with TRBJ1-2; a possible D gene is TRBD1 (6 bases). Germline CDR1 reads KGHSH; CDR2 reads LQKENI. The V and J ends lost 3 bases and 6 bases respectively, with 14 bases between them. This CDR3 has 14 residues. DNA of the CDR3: TGTGCCAGCTCACCGAAAGGGGGAGCAAATGGCTACACCTTC. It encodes CASSPKGGANGYTF.

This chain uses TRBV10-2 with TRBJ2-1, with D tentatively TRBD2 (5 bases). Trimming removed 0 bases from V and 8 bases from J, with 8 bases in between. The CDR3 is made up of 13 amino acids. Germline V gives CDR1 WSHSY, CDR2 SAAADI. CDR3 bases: TGCGCCAGCAGTGAGTCTGCGGACTATGAGCAGTTCTTC. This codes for CASSESADYEQFF.

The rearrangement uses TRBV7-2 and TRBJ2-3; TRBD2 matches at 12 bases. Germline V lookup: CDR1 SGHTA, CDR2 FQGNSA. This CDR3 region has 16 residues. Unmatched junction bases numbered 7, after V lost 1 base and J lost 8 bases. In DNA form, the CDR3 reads TGTGCCAGCAGCTTAGGCTCTAGCGGGGGGGTTGGTACGCAGTATTTT. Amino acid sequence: CASSLGSSGGVGTQYF.

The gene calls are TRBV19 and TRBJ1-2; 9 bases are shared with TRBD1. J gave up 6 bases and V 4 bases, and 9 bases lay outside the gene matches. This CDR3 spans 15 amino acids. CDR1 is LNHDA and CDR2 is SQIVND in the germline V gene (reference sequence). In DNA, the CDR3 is TGTGCCAGTAGTACCCTTCGGGACAGGGCTCATGGCTACACCTTC. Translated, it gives CASSTLRDRAHGYTF.

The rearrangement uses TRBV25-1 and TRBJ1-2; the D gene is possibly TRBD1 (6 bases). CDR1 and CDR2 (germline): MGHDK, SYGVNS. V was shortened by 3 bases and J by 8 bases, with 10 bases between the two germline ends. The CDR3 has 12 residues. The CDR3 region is CASSEAGEGYTF. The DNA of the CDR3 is TGTGCCAGCAGTGAGGCAGGGGAAGGCTACACCTTC.

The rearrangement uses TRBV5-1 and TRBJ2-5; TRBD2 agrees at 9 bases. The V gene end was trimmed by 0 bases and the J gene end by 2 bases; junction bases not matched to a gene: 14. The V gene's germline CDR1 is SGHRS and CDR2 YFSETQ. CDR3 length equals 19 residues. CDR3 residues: CASSLAGGAGGPTQETQYF. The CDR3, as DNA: TGCGCCAGCAGCTTGGCCGGGGGAGCGGGGGGCCCCACTCAAGAGACCCAGTACTTC.

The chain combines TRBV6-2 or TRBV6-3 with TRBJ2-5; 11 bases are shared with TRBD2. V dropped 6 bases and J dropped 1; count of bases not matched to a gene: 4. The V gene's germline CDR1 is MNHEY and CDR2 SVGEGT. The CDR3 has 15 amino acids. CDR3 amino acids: CASSGTSGAQETQYF. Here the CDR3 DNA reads TGTGCCAGCAGCGGGACTAGCGGAGCCCAAGAGACCCAGTACTTC.

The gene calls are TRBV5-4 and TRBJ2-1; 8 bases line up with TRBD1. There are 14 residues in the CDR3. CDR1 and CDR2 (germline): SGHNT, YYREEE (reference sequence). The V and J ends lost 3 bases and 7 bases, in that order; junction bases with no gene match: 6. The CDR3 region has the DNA TGTGCCAGCAGCTCGGACAGGGTCGGGAATGAGCAGTTCTTC. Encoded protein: CASSSDRVGNEQFF. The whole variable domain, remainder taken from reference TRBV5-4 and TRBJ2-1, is ETGVTQSPTHLIKTRGQQVTLRCSSQSGHNTVSWYQQALGQGPQFIFQYYREEENGRGNFPPRFSGLQFPNYSSELNVNALELDDSALYLCASSSDRVGNEQFFGPGTRLTVL.

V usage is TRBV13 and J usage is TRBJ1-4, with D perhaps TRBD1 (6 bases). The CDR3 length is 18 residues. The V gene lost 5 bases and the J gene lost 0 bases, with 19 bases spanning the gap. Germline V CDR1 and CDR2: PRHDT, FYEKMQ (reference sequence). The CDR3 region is CASSKSILGGATNEKLFF. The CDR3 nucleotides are TGTGCCAGCAGCAAAAGCATTCTAGGGGGAGCAACTAATGAAAAACTGTTTTTT.

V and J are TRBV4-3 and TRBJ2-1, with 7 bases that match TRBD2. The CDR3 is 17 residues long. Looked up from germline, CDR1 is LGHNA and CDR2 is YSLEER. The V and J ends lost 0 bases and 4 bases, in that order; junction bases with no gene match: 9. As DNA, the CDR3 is TGCGCCAGCAGCCAAGATAGGGCTAGCGGAACGTACAATGAGCAGTTCTTC. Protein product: CASSQDRASGTYNEQFF.

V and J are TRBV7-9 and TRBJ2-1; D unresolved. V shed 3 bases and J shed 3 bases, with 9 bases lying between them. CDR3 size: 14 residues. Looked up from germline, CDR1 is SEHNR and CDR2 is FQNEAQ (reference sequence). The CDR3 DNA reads TGTGCCAGCAGCTTTTTGGTGAGCTACAATGAGCAGTTCTTC. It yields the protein CASSFLVSYNEQFF.